The 22 T cell receptor beta chains reported below all come from one sample, sequenced in a study of T cells in Graves' hyperthyroidism and ophthalmopathy. RNA transcripts gave rise to amplified TCR beta CDR3 regions. TCR CDR3 regions were first amplified by RT-PCR with HTBI primers. In TCRdb, the multiplex PCR reads were re-called with MiXCR into one record per CDR3 protein. The table has roughly 380,000 distinct CDR3 sequences, approximately 13% seen once; the top ten hold less than 25%. Sequencing was done on a sample of blood. All receptors derive from a man younger than 45 with Graves' hyperthyroidism that later progressed to Graves' ophthalmopathy.

This clonotype was seen ten or more times. The genes are TRBV30 and TRBJ1-5; maybe TRBD1 (6 bases). This CDR3 has 14 residues. V was cut by 3 bases and J by 9 bases, with 18 bases left in between. Germline CDR1 GTSNPN, CDR2 SVGIG (reference sequence). The CDR3 DNA reads as TGTGCCTGGAGCGGGGGGCAGGGAAAGGGGCCCCAGCATTTT. Translated: CAWSGGQGKGPQHF.

The V call is TRBV19, the J call TRBJ1-5; TRBD1 is a possible D gene (5 bases). Trimming removed 6 bases from V and 7 bases from J, with 25 bases in between. CDR3 size: 17 residues. The germline CDR1 and CDR2 sequences are LNHDA and SQIVND (reference sequence). The CDR3 sequence: CASRDIKKWGGRQPQHF. DNA of the CDR3: TGTGCCAGTAGAGACATCAAAAAATGGGGCGGACGGCAGCCCCAGCATTTT.

In this sample, this clonotype turned up many times. The rearrangement links TRBV6-5 to TRBJ2-5, with a weak D call TRBD1 (6 bases). The CDR3 length is 14 residues. The germline V gene encodes CDR1 MNHEY and CDR2 SVGAGI. Trimming stripped 2 bases from V and 5 bases from J, with 12 bases between. The CDR3 sequence is CASSYQGYSETQYF. The DNA of the CDR3 is TGTGCCAGCAGTTACCAGGGGTACTCGGAGACCCAGTACTTC.

This clonotype was detected once. V usage is TRBV6-2 or TRBV6-3 and J usage is TRBJ2-2; D is unclear. Per germline, CDR1 MNHEY and CDR2 SVGEGT. V lost 0 bases to trimming and J lost 6 bases, with 11 bases between them. The CDR3 has 15 residues. The CDR3 nucleotides are TGTGCCAGCAGTTACTCGAAGGGTCCCGCCGGGGAGCTGTTTTTT. Its protein is CASSYSKGPAGELFF.

V gene TRBV4-1 combines with J gene TRBJ2-1; 11 bases align to TRBD2. This CDR3 has 15 residues. V trimming: 0 bases; J trimming: 6 bases; junction bases outside the gene matches: 1. CDR1 is MGHRA and CDR2 is YSYEKL in the germline V gene. CDR3 loop: CASSQELAGANEQFF. CDR3 DNA: TGCGCCAGCAGCCAAGAACTAGCGGGGGCCAATGAGCAGTTCTTC.

The chain recombines TRBV12-3 or TRBV12-4 with TRBJ2-1; TRBD2 agrees at 9 bases. This CDR3 is 14 amino acids long. The V and J ends lost 4 bases and 4 bases, in that order; junction bases with no gene match: 2. CDR3 protein: CASSSSGAYNEQFF. Here the CDR3 DNA reads TGTGCCAGCAGTTCTAGCGGGGCGTACAATGAGCAGTTCTTC.

This clonotype appeared many times. The gene calls are TRBV12-3 or TRBV12-4 and TRBJ1-1; TRBD1 might be the D (5 bases). This CDR3 has 13 residues. The V and J ends lost 3 bases and 3 bases respectively, with 8 bases between them. In DNA, the CDR3 is TGTGCCAGCAGTTTGCAGGGTGACACTGAAGCTTTCTTT. The encoded protein is CASSLQGDTEAFF.

This clonotype was observed a handful of times. The chain combines TRBV7-3 with TRBJ1-5, with D uncertain. V was cut by 3 bases and J by 3 bases, with 9 bases left in between. Germline V gives CDR1 SGHTA, CDR2 FQGTGA. This CDR3 is built from 14 residues. The CDR3 nucleotides read TGTGCCAGCAGCTTGCCGACGGACAATCAGCCCCAGCATTTT. This codes for CASSLPTDNQPQHF.

The chain is built from TRBV6-2 or TRBV6-3 and TRBJ2-3, with D possibly TRBD1 on 7 matching bases. This CDR3 has 14 amino acids. The V end was cut by 5 bases, the J end by 4 bases, with 13 bases between. The germline CDR1 and CDR2 sequences are MNHEY and SVGEGT. This CDR3 reads CASSGQEGSDTQYF. In DNA, the CDR3 is TGTGCCAGCAGTGGACAGGAGGGATCAGATACGCAGTATTTT.

There are many counts of this clonotype. The V and J genes are TRBV7-6 and TRBJ2-1; D is uncertain. Germline lookup yields CDR1 SGHVS and CDR2 FNYEAQ. The CDR3 runs to 20 residues. The V end lost 3 bases, the J end lost 1 base, and 25 bases lay between the germline ends. CDR3 loop: CASSLVAVGGLPPSYNEQFF. The CDR3 DNA reads TGTGCCAGCAGCTTGGTAGCAGTGGGCGGTCTGCCGCCGTCCTACAATGAGCAGTTCTTC.

This clonotype was detected many times. The chain carries TRBV30 and TRBJ1-5, with 11 bases fitting TRBD1. This CDR3 spans 14 amino acids. Unmatched junction bases numbered 7, after V lost 3 bases and J lost 9 bases. Germline CDR1 and CDR2: GTSNPN and SVGIG (reference sequence). The CDR3 bases are TGTGCCTGGAGGGGACAGGGGGTCCGAGGGCCCCAGCATTTT. Translated: CAWRGQGVRGPQHF.

The J gene is TRBJ2-7, the V gene TRBV6-6; 7 bases match TRBD1. Germline V CDR1 and CDR2: MNHNY, SVGAGI (reference sequence). This CDR3 is 14 amino acids long. The ends lost 0 bases at V and 2 bases at J; junction bases unmatched: 1. CDR3 loop: CASSYSRGPYEQYF. CDR3 in DNA: TGTGCCAGCAGTTACTCAAGGGGGCCCTACGAGCAGTACTTC.

The chain combines TRBV2 with TRBJ2-5; 8 bases are shared with TRBD1. CDR3 length equals 14 residues. CDR1 SNHLY and CDR2 FYNNEI come from the germline V gene. Trimming at V came to 8 bases and at J to 5 bases, leaving 10 bases not matched to a gene. CDR3 protein: CASDQGAPRETQYF. The CDR3, as DNA: TGTGCCAGCGACCAGGGGGCGCCCCGGGAGACCCAGTACTTC.

The chain employs TRBV7-9 and TRBJ1-6; 8 bases are shared with TRBD1. The CDR3 has 16 residues. Germline V gene data show CDR1 as SEHNR and CDR2 as FQNEAQ (reference sequence). Losses at the gene ends were 5 bases for V and 3 bases for J; bases not matched to a gene: 6. The CDR3 DNA follows: TGTGCCAGCAGCAGATCGGACAGGGACTATAATTCACCCCTCCACTTT. Its protein is CASSRSDRDYNSPLHF.

The table lists this clonotype with many counts. The V call is TRBV10-3, the J call TRBJ1-5; D perhaps matches TRBD1 (5 bases). The CDR3 length is 16 residues. CDR1 ENHRY and CDR2 SYGVKD come from the germline V gene. V was pared by 0 bases and J by 0 bases, with 9 bases between. CDR3 amino acids: CAISESRGGSNQPQHF. The CDR3 coding sequence is TGTGCCATCAGTGAGTCGAGGGGAGGTAGCAATCAGCCCCAGCATTTT.

This clonotype has a handful of counts. The CDR3 region is CAISAQGEGETQYF. The CDR3 coding sequence is TGTGCCATCAGTGCTCAGGGTGAGGGAGAGACCCAGTACTTC. The chain links TRBV10-3 to TRBJ2-5, with D possibly being TRBD1 or TRBD2 (5 bases each). The germline CDR1 and CDR2 sequences are ENHRY and SYGVKD. V was trimmed by 4 bases and J by 4 bases, leaving 13 bases between them. The CDR3 is 14 amino acids.

This clonotype was seen more than once but under ten times. V and J are TRBV5-6 and TRBJ2-1; no reliable D call. Germline CDR1 reads SGHDT; CDR2 reads YYEEEE. The V and J ends lost 0 bases and 6 bases respectively, with 7 bases between them. The CDR3 length is 13 residues. The CDR3 DNA is TGTGCCAGCAGCTTGGTTCTATCCAATGAGCAGTTCTTC. It specifies CASSLVLSNEQFF.

This clonotype appeared many times. The chain links TRBV2 to TRBJ1-2; 7 bases are a match to TRBD1. The junction had 7 bases not matched to a gene; V was cut back by 0 bases and J by 0 bases. CDR1 and CDR2 (germline): SNHLY, FYNNEI. CDR3 size: 17 residues. CDR3 DNA sequence: TGTGCCAGCAGTGAAGCGGGGACAGCGACAGCTAACTATGGCTACACCTTC. As protein: CASSEAGTATANYGYTF.

This chain joins TRBV6-2 or TRBV6-3 and TRBJ2-1, with D uncertain. CDR1 and CDR2 (germline): MNHEY, SVGEGT. V was trimmed by 2 bases and J by 8 bases, leaving 4 bases between them. This CDR3 spans 11 amino acids. CDR3 in DNA: TGTGCCAGCAGTTACATCCATGAGCAGTTCTTC. It specifies CASSYIHEQFF.

This clonotype was seen many times. The gene calls are TRBV6-1 and TRBJ2-5, with D unresolved. Germline values: CDR1 MNHNS, CDR2 SASEGT. This CDR3 has 11 residues. V lost 7 bases and J lost 5, with 8 bases in between. CDR3 in amino acids: CASTRKETQYF. In nucleotides, the CDR3 is TGTGCCAGCACCCGGAAGGAGACCCAGTACTTC.

This clonotype occurred many times. This chain links TRBV13 with TRBJ2-1, with 9 bases lining up with TRBD2. The trim removed 5 bases at V and 7 bases at J, leaving 9 bases unmatched. The CDR3 has 15 residues. The germline V gene has CDR1 PRHDT and CDR2 FYEKMQ (reference sequence). This chain's CDR3 is CASSTAGTSINEQFF. The DNA for the CDR3 is TGTGCCAGCAGCACAGCCGGGACTAGCATTAATGAGCAGTTCTTC.

This clonotype was seen repeatedly, ten times or more. The V call is TRBV7-8, the J call TRBJ1-5; 8 bases fit TRBD1. The CDR3 spans 15 residues. The germline CDR1 and CDR2 sequences are SGHVS and FQNEAQ. The junction had 7 bases not matched to a gene; V was cut back by 4 bases and J by 5 bases. Here the CDR3 DNA reads TGTGCCAGCAGCTCGGACAGGGATCCCTATCAGCCCCAGCATTTT. Translating it yields CASSSDRDPYQPQHF.